The text below deals with one T cell receptor (beta chain). What it binds is unknown. The sample is drawn from a study of T cells in narcolepsy. Study conclusions and caveats: Some memory CD4+ repertoires had no autoreactive clone sequences.

Method: immunoSEQ multiplex PCR; TCRdb's copy keeps in-frame clones and lacks some. This sample carries approximately 35,000 clones, 75% to 90% of them seen once, and the ten largest clones take over 0.8%. The origin of this receptor is a human donor with narcolepsy. What was sequenced was CD45RA- memory CD4+ T cells from PBMCs.

CDR3 residues: CASSFSNQPQHF. As DNA, the CDR3 is TGTGCCAGCAGCTTTAGCAATCAGCCCCAGCATTTT. V is TRBV7-9 and J is TRBJ1-5; D unresolved. Germline V gene sequence: CDR1 SEHNR, CDR2 FQNEAQ (reference sequence). Trimming left V 3 bases short and J 0 bases short, with 0 bases between. The CDR3 consists of 12 residues.